This T cell receptor beta chain appears in the sequencing data of a study of somatic mutations in cytotoxic T cells in rheumatoid arthritis. Study-level information: Patient blood (around 30 ml EDTA) was collected right after diagnosis, preceding any treatment.

The repertoire was sequenced with immunoSEQ multiplex PCR; TCRdb's copy has only in-frame clones and lacks some. The sample consists of 20,000 or so clones, more than 65% of them appearing once. This CDR3 comprises 14 residues. Germline values: CDR1 MDHEN, CDR2 SYDVKM. V shed 6 bases and J 3 bases; nucleotides not matched to a gene: 4. The source is an adult with rheumatoid arthritis. V gene TRBV28 combines with J gene TRBJ1-4; 7 bases align to TRBD1. What was sequenced was CD8+ T cells sorted from blood. For the CDR3, the DNA is TGTGCCAGCAGCGCCGGGACAGCTAATGAAAAACTGTTTTTT. Amino acids: CASSAGTANEKLFF. The variable domain in full, with the rest retrieved from reference TRBV28 and TRBJ1-4, is DVKVTQSSRYLVKRTGEKVFLECVQDMDHENMFWYRQDPGLGLRLIYFSYDVKMKEKGDIPEGYSVSREKKERFSLILESASTNQTSMYLCASSAGTANEKLFFGSGTQLSVL.